This T cell receptor beta chain derives from a study of Ad26.COV2.S vaccination and SARS-CoV-2 variants. Method: immunoSEQ multiplex PCR; TCRdb's copy keeps in-frame clones and lacks some. The sample contains approximately 250,000 clones, roughly 87% of which appear only once. Regarding treatment: 19 received Ad26.COV2.S at low or high dose, single or two shots; about 5 received placebo; per-sample allocation not given. Day 63 after the first vaccine or placebo injection was the time point for sampling. The CDR3 runs to 13 residues. Germline V gene lookup returns CDR1 SGHNT and CDR2 YYREEE (reference sequence). Trimming left V 0 bases short and J 4 bases short, with 5 bases between.

The genes are TRBV5-4 and TRBJ2-1; unclear D gene. This clonotype was obtained from a person between 18 and 59 years old who received the Ad26.COV2.S COVID-19 vaccine or a placebo. The source material was peripheral blood, sampled in a trial of Ad26.COV2.S vaccine versus placebo. CDR3 sequence: CASSLGPYNEQFF. DNA of the CDR3: TGTGCCAGCAGCTTGGGCCCATACAATGAGCAGTTCTTC.